The 8 T cell receptor beta chains in this list originate from one sample, sequenced in a study of T cell clonality in common variable immunodeficiency. Repertoires were generated with immunoSEQ multiplex PCR, while TCRdb's copy carries only in-frame clones and drops some. This sample carries about 34,000 clones, none of them present only once. Sequencing was performed on peripheral blood mononuclear cells. The source is a person aged 18-70 years in good health.

Many counts were recorded for this clone. The read gets to within 3 residues of the CDR3 end, and the germline J gene fills in the rest. The gene calls are TRBV6-1 and TRBJ2-1, with 8 bases lining up with TRBD2. V lost 2 bases, J lost 6 bases, and 6 bases stayed unmatched. The germline V gene has CDR1 MNHNS and CDR2 SASEGT. The CDR3 covers 15 residues. The covered CDR3 bases are TGTGCCAGCAGTGAAATAGCGGGACCCACCAATGAG. Translated: CASSEIAGPTNE. Given in full, the CDR3 is CASSEIAGPTNEQFF.

In its sample, this clone was seen many times. Coverage ceases 3 residues before the CDR3 finishes, and the germline J gene fills in the end. The rearrangement links TRBV12-3 or TRBV12-4 to TRBJ2-7; 7 bases map to TRBD2. This CDR3 contains 14 residues. The ends lost 2 bases at V and 3 bases at J; junction bases unmatched: 4. This chain's CDR3 is CASSLSGIIYEQYF. Incomplete CDR3 DNA: TGTGCCAGCAGTTTAAGCGGGATAATCTACGAG.

There are many counts of this clone. The read ends 3 residues before the CDR3 terminus; that terminus is restored from the germline J gene. The V call is TRBV5-1, the J call TRBJ2-3; tentatively, D is TRBD2 (5 bases). The germline V and J ends were trimmed by 0 bases and 6 bases, with 11 bases remaining between them. CDR3 length equals 14 residues. Germline V gene lookup returns CDR1 SGHRS and CDR2 YFSETQ. The CDR3 here is CASSLDAGWDTQYF. The CDR3 bases that were read are TGCGCCAGCAGCTTGGATGCGGGTTGGGATACG.

This clone was recorded many times. The DNA ends 3 residues before the CDR3 does, and the rest of the CDR3 is filled in from the germline J gene. Other DNA sequences in the same sample also yield this CDR3. The rearrangement joins TRBV20-1 to TRBJ1-1, with D perhaps matching TRBD1 (5 bases). V dropped 1 base and J dropped 0 bases, with 9 bases sitting between them. The CDR3 sequence is 14 residues long. Germline V lookup: CDR1 DFQATT, CDR2 SNEGSKA (reference sequence). The CDR3 DNA, read in part, is TGCAGTGCTAGAGTTCAGGGAATGAACACTGAA. Its protein product is CSARVQGMNTE. The complete CDR3 reads CSARVQGMNTEAFF.

This clone was counted ten times or more. The observed sequence ends 3 residues before the CDR3 terminus, with the missing tail filled in from the germline J gene. The genes are TRBV2 and TRBJ2-7; 8 nucleotides align to TRBD1. Per germline, CDR1 SNHLY and CDR2 FYNNEI. The length of the CDR3 is 16 residues. The V segment lost 3 bases and the J segment 0 bases; nucleotides outside the gene matches: 7. The CDR3 here is CASSDFWTGSSYEQYF. The DNA read from the CDR3 is TGTGCCAGCAGTGACTTTTGGACAGGGAGCTCCTACGAG.

This clone was picked up many times. The sequenced fragment ends 3 residues before the CDR3 boundary, so the rest is inferred from the germline J gene. V usage is TRBV20-1 and J usage is TRBJ2-7; the D gene is possibly TRBD2 (6 bases). V dropped 0 bases and J dropped 1 base, with 16 bases sitting between them. The CDR3 covers 16 residues. CDR1 is DFQATT and CDR2 is SNEGSKA in the germline V gene (reference sequence). Here the CDR3 reads CSARDFTGTPSYEQYF. CDR3 DNA, as far as it was read: TGCAGTGCTAGAGATTTTACCGGGACTCCATCCTACGAG.

Of note for this clone: Read sequence stops 3 residues before the CDR3 end, and the germline J gene provides the missing end. The gene calls are TRBV10-2 and TRBJ1-1; a weak D match, TRBD1 (5 bases). V lost 6 bases to trimming and J lost 4 bases, with 12 bases between them. Germline CDR1 reads WSHSY; CDR2 reads SAAADI. This CDR3 is built from 13 residues. The covered CDR3 bases are TGCGCCAGCAGAGTAGACAGCCGCACTGAA. Translation gives CASRVDSRTE. The full CDR3 protein is CASRVDSRTEAFF.

In its sample, this clone was seen many times. The read ends 3 residues early relative to the CDR3; the germline J gene fills the gap. The chain couples TRBV19 to TRBJ2-2; 7 nucleotides align to TRBD1. The CDR3 spans 14 residues. The germline CDR1 and CDR2 sequences are LNHDA and SQIVND (reference sequence). The ends lost 5 bases at V and 4 bases at J; junction bases unmatched: 4. CDR3 DNA (partial): TGTGCCAGTAGTTCGGGACAGAGCACCGGGGAG. Its translation is CASSSGQSTGE. The entire CDR3 reads CASSSGQSTGELFF.